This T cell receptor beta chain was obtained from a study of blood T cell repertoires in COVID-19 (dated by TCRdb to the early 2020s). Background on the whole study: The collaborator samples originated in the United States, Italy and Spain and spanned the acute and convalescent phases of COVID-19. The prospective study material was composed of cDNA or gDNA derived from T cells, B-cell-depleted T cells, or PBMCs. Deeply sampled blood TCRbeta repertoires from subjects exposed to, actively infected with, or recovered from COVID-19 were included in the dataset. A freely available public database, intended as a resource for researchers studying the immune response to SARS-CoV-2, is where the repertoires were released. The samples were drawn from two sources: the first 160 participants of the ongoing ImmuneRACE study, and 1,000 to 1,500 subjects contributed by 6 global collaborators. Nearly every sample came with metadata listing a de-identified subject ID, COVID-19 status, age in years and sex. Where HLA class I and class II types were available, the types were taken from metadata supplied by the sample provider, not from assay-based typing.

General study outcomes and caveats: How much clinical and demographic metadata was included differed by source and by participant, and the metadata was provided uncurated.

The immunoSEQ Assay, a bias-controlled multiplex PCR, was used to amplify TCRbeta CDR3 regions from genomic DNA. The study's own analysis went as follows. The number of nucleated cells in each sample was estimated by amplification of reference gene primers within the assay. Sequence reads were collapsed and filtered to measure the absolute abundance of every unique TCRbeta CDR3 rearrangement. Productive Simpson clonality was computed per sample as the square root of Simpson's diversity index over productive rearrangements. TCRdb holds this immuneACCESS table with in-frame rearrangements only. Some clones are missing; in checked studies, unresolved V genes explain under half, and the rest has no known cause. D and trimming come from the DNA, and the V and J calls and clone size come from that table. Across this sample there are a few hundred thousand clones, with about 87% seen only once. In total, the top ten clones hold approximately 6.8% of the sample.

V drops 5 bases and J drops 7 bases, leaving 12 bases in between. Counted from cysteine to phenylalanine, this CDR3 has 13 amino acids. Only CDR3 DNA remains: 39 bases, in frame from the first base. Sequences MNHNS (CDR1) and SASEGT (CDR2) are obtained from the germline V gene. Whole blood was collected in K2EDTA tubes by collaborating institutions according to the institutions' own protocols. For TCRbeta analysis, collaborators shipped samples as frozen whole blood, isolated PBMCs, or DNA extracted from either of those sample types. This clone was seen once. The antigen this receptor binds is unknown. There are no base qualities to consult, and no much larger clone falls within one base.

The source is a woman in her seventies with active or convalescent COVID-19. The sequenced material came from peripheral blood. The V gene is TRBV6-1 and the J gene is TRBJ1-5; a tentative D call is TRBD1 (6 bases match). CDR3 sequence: CASSYNRDQPQHF. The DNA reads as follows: TGTGCCAGCAGTTATAACAGGGACCAGCCCCAGCATTTT.